In its sample, the clone carrying this T cell receptor (beta chain) was seen once. This table comes from immunoSEQ multiplex PCR, and its TCRdb copy is limited to in-frame clones, with some not included. Of 100,000 to 120,000 clones in the sample, approximately 94% were seen once. This CDR3 comprises 15 residues. V dropped 4 bases and J dropped 0 bases, with 13 bases sitting between them. Per the germline V gene, CDR1 is SGHRS and CDR2 is YFSETQ. The sample originates from a study of T cell responses to AZD1222 COVID-19 vaccine. The chain couples TRBV5-1 to TRBJ1-1, with D perhaps matching TRBD1 (5 bases). The material was peripheral blood, obtained 28 days after the second AZD1222 dose. The source of this sequence is an adult who received the AZD1222 COVID-19 vaccine. The CDR3 sequence is CASSRGPQMNTEAFF. The CDR3 DNA reads TGCGCCAGCAGCCGGGGACCGCAAATGAACACTGAAGCTTTCTTT.